The rows below give T cell receptor beta chains drawn from one sample of a study of cytomegalovirus exposure and HLA in healthy donors. Here immunoSEQ multiplex PCR was the method, and the copy in TCRdb shows in-frame clones only, minus some. The data contain about 99,000 clones, nearly 80% of them singletons. Specimen: PBMCs. Receptors originate from a man in his 60s in good health and CMV-seropositive. The CDR3 runs from the conserved cysteine through the conserved F or W. D genes are given only for firm matches. Expanded clones are given a class, and other clones once, few, many or no size at all.

CDR3 length,clone size,V gene,D gene,J gene,CDR3 protein,CDR3 DNA
15,NA,TRBV23-1,NA,TRBJ2-7,CASGTPGQGGHEQYF,TGCGCCAGCGGTACCCCTGGGCAGGGCGGCCACGAGCAGTACTTC
14,NA,TRBV11-3,TRBD1,TRBJ2-2,CASQPGDRTGELFF,TGTGCCAGTCAGCCGGGGGACAGGACGGGGGAGCTGTTTTTT
13,NA,TRBV6-1,NA,TRBJ2-7,CASSVNRIYEQYF,TGTGCCAGCAGTGTTAACAGGATATACGAGCAGTACTTC
13,NA,TRBV5-1,TRBD1,TRBJ2-5,CASRSGGEETQYF,TGCGCCAGCAGGTCAGGGGGCGAGGAGACCCAGTACTTC
15,NA,TRBV9,TRBD2,TRBJ2-3,CASSVGAGGSDTQYF,TGTGCCAGCAGCGTAGGAGCGGGGGGCTCAGATACGCAGTATTTT
14,NA,TRBV28,NA,TRBJ1-5,CASSSGRGSQPQHF,TGTGCCAGCAGTTCGGGCAGGGGAAGTCAGCCCCAGCATTTT
14,NA,TRBV7-9,NA,TRBJ1-3,CASSLQASEYTIYF,TGTGCCAGCAGCCTACAGGCCTCAGAATACACCATATATTTT
15,NA,TRBV4-1,NA,TRBJ1-3,CASSHEEGHPRTIYF,TGCGCCAGCAGTCATGAAGAGGGACACCCGCGGACCATATATTTT
15,few,TRBV5-1,TRBD1,TRBJ1-6,CASSSGQVGNSPLHF,TGCGCCAGCAGCTCGGGACAGGTTGGTAATTCACCCCTCCACTTT
15,NA,TRBV6-5,TRBD1,TRBJ2-2,CASSYDRGPTGELFF,TGTGCCAGCAGTTACGACAGGGGGCCGACCGGGGAGCTGTTTTTT
17,NA,TRBV30,TRBD2,TRBJ2-5,CAWSDGTSGGPWETQYF,TGTGCCTGGAGTGACGGGACTAGCGGGGGGCCCTGGGAGACCCAGTACTTC
14,NA,TRBV30,NA,TRBJ1-5,CALRGFEEWEPQHF,TGTGCCCTGCGGGGATTTGAGGAGTGGGAGCCCCAGCATTTT
13,NA,TRBV15,NA,TRBJ2-7,CATAKGGAYEQYF,TGTGCCACGGCCAAGGGGGGGGCCTACGAGCAGTACTTC
13,NA,TRBV2,TRBD1,TRBJ2-7,CASCTGTGREQYF,TGTGCCAGCTGTACCGGGACAGGTAGAGAGCAGTACTTC
14,NA,TRBV7-7,NA,TRBJ2-2,CASSRRGRGGELFF,TGTGCCAGCAGCCGCCGGGGAAGAGGCGGGGAGCTGTTTTTT
16,NA,TRBV7-9,TRBD2,TRBJ2-1,CASSFPLAGVYNEQFF,TGTGCCAGCAGCTTCCCCTTAGCGGGGGTCTACAATGAGCAGTTCTTC
14,NA,TRBV5-4,TRBD1,TRBJ2-5,CASSLSRGRETQYF,TGTGCCAGCAGCTTATCTAGGGGGCGAGAGACCCAGTACTTC
14,NA,TRBV5-1,TRBD1,TRBJ1-1,CASSLGGQGLEAFF,TGCGCCAGCAGCTTGGGGGGACAGGGACTTGAAGCTTTCTTT
15,few,TRBV25-1,TRBD2,TRBJ2-7,CASSETGAKAGVEYF,TGTGCCAGCAGTGAAACCGGAGCGAAGGCGGGGGTGGAGTACTTC
17,NA,TRBV7-9,NA,TRBJ1-5,CSSSSYTGLTNDQPQHF,TGTTCCAGCAGCTCCTACACGGGACTCACGAACGATCAGCCCCAGCATTTT
12,many,TRBV6-1,NA,TRBJ1-4,CASSRQTRRLFF,TGTGCCAGCAGTAGACAAACCCGAAGACTGTTTTTT
17,few,TRBV4-2,NA,TRBJ2-5,CASSQDGTRVGGETQYF,TGTGCCAGCAGCCAAGATGGGACAAGGGTGGGTGGAGAGACCCAGTACTTC
15,NA,TRBV2,TRBD2,TRBJ2-1,CASSEKRGPYNEQFF,TGTGCCAGCAGTGAAAAGCGGGGCCCCTACAATGAGCAGTTCTTC
14,NA,TRBV6-5,TRBD1,TRBJ2-5,CAARRQGAEETQYF,TGTGCCGCACGTCGGCAGGGGGCAGAAGAGACCCAGTACTTC
15,NA,TRBV18,NA,TRBJ2-7,CASSPGGGDSYEQYF,TGTGCCAGCTCACCTGGGGGGGGCGACTCCTACGAGCAGTACTTC
16,NA,TRBV5-1,NA,TRBJ2-2,CASSLSASVNTGELFF,TGCGCCAGCAGCTTGTCCGCTAGCGTGAACACCGGGGAGCTGTTTTTT
16,NA,TRBV5-1,TRBD2,TRBJ2-2,CASRLAGGPNTGELFF,TGCGCCAGCAGACTAGCGGGGGGCCCGAACACCGGGGAGCTGTTTTTT
15,NA,TRBV10-3,NA,TRBJ1-2,CATRAGGGTPYGYTF,TGTGCCACCAGGGCGGGGGGGGGTACGCCCTATGGCTACACCTTC
13,NA,TRBV29-1,NA,TRBJ1-2,CSVETNRAYGYTF,TGCAGCGTTGAGACTAACCGGGCGTATGGCTACACCTTC
14,once,TRBV4-1,NA,TRBJ2-7,CASSQVPGPYEQYF,TGCGCCAGCAGCCAGGTTCCTGGGCCCTACGAGCAGTACTTC
14,NA,TRBV10-3,TRBD1,TRBJ1-2,CAITRDRANYGYTF,TGTGCCATCACCCGGGACAGGGCTAACTATGGCTACACCTTC
14,many,TRBV6-6,NA,TRBJ2-7,CASSYSGYGNEQYF,TGTGCCAGCAGTTACTCCGGGTACGGGAACGAGCAGTACTTC
15,NA,TRBV5-5,TRBD1,TRBJ1-4,CASSYPGGLSEKLFF,TGTGCCAGCAGCTACCCAGGGGGTTTAAGTGAAAAACTGTTTTTT
16,NA,TRBV6-5,TRBD1,TRBJ2-7,CASSYSGTGATYEQYF,TGTGCCAGCAGTTATTCCGGGACAGGGGCTACCTACGAGCAGTACTTC
18,NA,TRBV7-9,TRBD2,TRBJ2-1,CSSSLGYRGGLSLNEQFF,TGTTCCAGCAGCTTAGGATACCGGGGGGGCCTATCCCTCAATGAGCAGTTCTTC
14,NA,TRBV5-1,NA,TRBJ2-5,CASSSQGNQETQYF,TGCGCCAGCAGCTCGCAGGGTAACCAAGAGACCCAGTACTTC
16,NA,TRBV5-4,TRBD1,TRBJ2-4,CASSDTGGGAKNIQYF,TGTGCCAGCAGCGACACAGGGGGCGGCGCCAAAAACATTCAGTACTTC
14,NA,TRBV4-1,NA,TRBJ2-2,CASSHGQNTGELFF,TGCGCCAGCAGCCACGGACAGAACACCGGGGAGCTGTTTTTT